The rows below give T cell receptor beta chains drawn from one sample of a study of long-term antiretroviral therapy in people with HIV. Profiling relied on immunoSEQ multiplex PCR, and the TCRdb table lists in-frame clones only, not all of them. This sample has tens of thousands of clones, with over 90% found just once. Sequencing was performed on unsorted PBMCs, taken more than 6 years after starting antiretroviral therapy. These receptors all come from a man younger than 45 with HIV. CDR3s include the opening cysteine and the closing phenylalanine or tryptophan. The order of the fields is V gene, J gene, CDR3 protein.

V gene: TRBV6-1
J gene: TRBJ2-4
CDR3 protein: CASSEEITGSKNIQYF

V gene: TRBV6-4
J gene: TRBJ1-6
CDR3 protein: CASADRANNSPLHF

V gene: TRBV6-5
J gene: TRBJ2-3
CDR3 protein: CASTPPGSDTQYF

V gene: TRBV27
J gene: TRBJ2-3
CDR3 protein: CASSFVGGTDTQYF

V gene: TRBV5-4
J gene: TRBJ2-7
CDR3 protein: CASSLVVGTGSLNEQYF

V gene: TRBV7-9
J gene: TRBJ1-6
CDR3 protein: CASSLTGQGMESPLHF

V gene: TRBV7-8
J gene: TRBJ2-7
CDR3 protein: CASSFPESEQYF

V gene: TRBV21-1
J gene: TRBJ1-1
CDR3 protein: CASSISGVPTEAFF

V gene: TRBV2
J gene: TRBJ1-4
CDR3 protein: CASSVQGVYEKLFF

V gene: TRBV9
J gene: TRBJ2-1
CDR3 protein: CASSETSGYNEQFF

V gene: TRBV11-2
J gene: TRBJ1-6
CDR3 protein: CASSLGRRNSPLHF

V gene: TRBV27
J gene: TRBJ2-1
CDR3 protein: CASRIGGDLGEQFF

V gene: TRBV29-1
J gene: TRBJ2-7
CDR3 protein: CSVEDRMAGEQYF

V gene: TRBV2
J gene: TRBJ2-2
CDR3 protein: CAQQGGDTGELFF

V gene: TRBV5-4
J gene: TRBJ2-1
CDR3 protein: CASSFGTDIYNEQFF

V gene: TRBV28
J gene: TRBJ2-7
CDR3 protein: CASKSPSYEQYF

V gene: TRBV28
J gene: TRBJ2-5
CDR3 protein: CASSSTGTAQETQYF

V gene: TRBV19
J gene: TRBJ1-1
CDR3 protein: CASRGGQGTEAFF

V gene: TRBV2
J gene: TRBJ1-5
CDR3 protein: CASRGQGENQPQHF

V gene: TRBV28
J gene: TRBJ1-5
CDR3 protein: CASSLSGQPQHF

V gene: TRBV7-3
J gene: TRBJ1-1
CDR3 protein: CASSSDVNTEAFF

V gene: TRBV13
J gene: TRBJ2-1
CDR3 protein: CASSPRLAETRNEQFF

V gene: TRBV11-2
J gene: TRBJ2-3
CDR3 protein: CASSLVLAGAGTDTQYF

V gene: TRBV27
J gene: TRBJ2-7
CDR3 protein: CASRLSGTSYEQYF

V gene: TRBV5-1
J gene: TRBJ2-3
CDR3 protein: CASSLHEGQGRTDTQYF

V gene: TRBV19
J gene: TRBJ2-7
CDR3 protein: CASSIAVDSYEQYF

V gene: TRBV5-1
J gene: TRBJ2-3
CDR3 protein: CASSYERGTDTQYF

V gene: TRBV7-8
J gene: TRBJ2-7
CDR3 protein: CASSLEVGLYGQYF

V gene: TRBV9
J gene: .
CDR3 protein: CASSVGNRDYEQYF

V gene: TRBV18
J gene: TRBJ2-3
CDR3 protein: CASSHQTSPVTSTDTQYF

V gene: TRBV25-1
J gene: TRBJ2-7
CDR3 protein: CASGDGTYEQYF

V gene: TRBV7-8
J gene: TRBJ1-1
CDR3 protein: CASSLATYEAFF

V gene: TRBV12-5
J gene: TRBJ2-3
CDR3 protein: CASGGSSDTQYF

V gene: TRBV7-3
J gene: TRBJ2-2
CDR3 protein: CASSGPGNTGELFF

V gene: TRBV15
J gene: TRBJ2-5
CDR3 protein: CATSRGGGVGVGETQYF

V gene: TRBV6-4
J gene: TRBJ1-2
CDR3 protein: CASSATGTFGGYTF

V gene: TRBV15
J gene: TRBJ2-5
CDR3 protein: CATRLAGQLQETQYF

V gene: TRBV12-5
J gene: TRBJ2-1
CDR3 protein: CASGPGQRNNEQFF

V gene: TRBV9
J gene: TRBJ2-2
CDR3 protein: CASSSPSRNTGELFF

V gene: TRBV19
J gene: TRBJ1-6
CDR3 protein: CASRTTGANSPLHF

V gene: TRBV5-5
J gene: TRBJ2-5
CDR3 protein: CASSWTDKETQYF

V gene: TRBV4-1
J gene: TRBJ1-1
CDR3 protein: CASSLRGVLNTEAFF

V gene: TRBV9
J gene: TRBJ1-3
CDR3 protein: CASSVAVGQSSGNTIYF

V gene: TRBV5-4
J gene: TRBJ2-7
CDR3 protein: CASSLARRQGKYEQYF

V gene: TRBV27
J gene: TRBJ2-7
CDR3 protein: CASSFSSSYEQYF

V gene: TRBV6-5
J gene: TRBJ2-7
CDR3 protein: CASSYSPGRDEQYF

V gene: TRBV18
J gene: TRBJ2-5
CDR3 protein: CASSPGSQETQYF

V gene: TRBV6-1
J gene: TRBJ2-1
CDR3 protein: CASNRGVSSYNEQFF

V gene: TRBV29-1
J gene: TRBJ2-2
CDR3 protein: CSVELANTGELFF

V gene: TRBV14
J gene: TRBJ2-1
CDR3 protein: CASSPFRSVSYNEQFF

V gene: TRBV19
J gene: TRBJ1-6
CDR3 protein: CASSRPGESSRSPLHF

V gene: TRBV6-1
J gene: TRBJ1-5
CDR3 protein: CASSYGTDPAF

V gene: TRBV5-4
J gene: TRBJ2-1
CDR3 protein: CASSSLGNEQFF

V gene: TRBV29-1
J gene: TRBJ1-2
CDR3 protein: CSVWTGDYGYTF

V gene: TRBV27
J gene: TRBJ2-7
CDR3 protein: CASSFSESSYEQYF

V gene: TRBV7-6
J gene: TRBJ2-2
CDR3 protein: CASSLGQVGTGELFF